The 19 T cell receptor beta chains presented below share a single source sample, sequenced in a study of T cell repertoires in cytomegalovirus infection. The antigens these receptors bind are not known. Via MiXCR, TCRdb re-called the reads, giving one row per CDR3 protein. The sample shows 550,000 to 850,000 distinct CDR3 sequences, around 32% of them seen only once. The material sequenced was cultured PBMCs, taken from culture after CMV antigen stimulation. These receptors came from a human donor in good health (CMV status not recorded). Some clones in this sample may be carry-over from other donors' samples.

This chain links TRBV4-3 with TRBJ1-1, with a tentative D call TRBD1 (5 bases). V was trimmed by 0 bases and J by 5 bases, leaving 13 bases between them. This CDR3 is 15 amino acids long. The germline V gene has CDR1 LGHNA and CDR2 YSLEER. This chain's CDR3 is CASSQDAGPKTEAFF. CDR3 coding DNA: TGCGCCAGCAGCCAAGATGCGGGGCCAAAGACTGAAGCTTTCTTT.

This clonotype was observed once. Relative to the germline gene, one junction end is altered; a read error may explain this. The V gene is TRBV4-1, the J gene TRBJ1-6; 10 bases line up with TRBD1. This CDR3 has 14 amino acids. CDR1 and CDR2 from the germline V gene are MGHRA and YSYEKL. CDR3 loop: CASSGTGDNSPLHF. CDR3 nucleotides: TGTGCCAGCAGCGGGACAGGGGATAATTCACCCCTCCACTTT.

The genes are TRBV7-2 and TRBJ2-7; no clear D. The CDR3 has 14 amino acids. Deletions cut 1 base from V and 4 bases from J, with 11 bases between. Germline V gene data show CDR1 as SGHTA and CDR2 as FQGNSA. The chain's CDR3 is CASSLGPNPYEQYF. CDR3 sequence (DNA): TGTGCCAGCAGCTTAGGTCCCAACCCGTACGAGCAGTACTTC.

This clonotype appeared a few times. This sequence joins TRBV4-1 and TRBJ2-4; TRBD2 is a possible D gene (5 bases). V was trimmed by 0 bases and J by 7 bases, leaving 7 bases between them. This CDR3 contains 13 residues. Germline V gives CDR1 MGHRA, CDR2 YSYEKL. The CDR3 sequence is CASSQDRGNIQYF. CDR3 DNA sequence: TGCGCCAGCAGCCAAGACCGCGGGAACATTCAGTACTTC.

The chain joins TRBV20-1 to TRBJ2-5; tentative D call: TRBD2 (7 bases). This CDR3 contains 14 residues. Germline V CDR1 and CDR2: DFQATT, SNEGSKA (reference sequence). Between the trimmed V and J ends, which lost 6 bases and 7 bases, there was a span of 21 bases. The CDR3 DNA reads TGCAGTGCCTCCCTGGGGGGGGGCCTTCGGACCCAGTACTTC. Translating it yields CSASLGGGLRTQYF.

The chain uses TRBV9 and TRBJ1-3, with 9 positions matching TRBD1. The V segment lost 3 bases and the J segment 2 bases; nucleotides outside the gene matches: 6. This CDR3 is 16 amino acids long. Germline CDR1 and CDR2: SGDLS and YYNGEE. The CDR3 reads CASSARQGGPGNTIYF. The CDR3 DNA reads TGTGCCAGCAGCGCAAGACAGGGGGGTCCTGGAAACACCATATATTTT.

This chain links TRBV15 with TRBJ1-4, with 9 bases matching TRBD1. The CDR3 is 14 amino acids. The V segment lost 5 bases and the J segment 8 bases; nucleotides outside the gene matches: 6. CDR1 and CDR2 from the germline V gene are LNHNV and YYDKDF (reference sequence). The CDR3 region is CATSPRTGEEKLFF. DNA of the CDR3: TGTGCCACCAGCCCCCGGACAGGGGAGGAAAAACTGTTTTTT.

The chain employs TRBV7-2 and TRBJ2-6, with D possibly matching TRBD2 (5 bases). Trimming took 5 bases from V and 0 from J, leaving 5 bases between them. CDR1 is SGHTA, CDR2 FQGNSA, per germline. The CDR3 loop spans 14 amino acids. This CDR3 is CASSRDSGANVLTF. The CDR3 nucleotides read TGTGCCAGCAGCCGGGACTCTGGGGCCAACGTCCTGACTTTC. Together with reference TRBV7-2 and TRBJ2-6, the CDR3 gives the full variable domain: GAGVSQSPSNKVTEKGKDVELRCDPISGHTALYWYRQSLGQGLEFLIYFQGNSAPDKSGLPSDRFSAERTGGSVSTLTIQRTQQEDSAVYLCASSRDSGANVLTFGAGSRLTVL.

This clonotype was counted a few times. The V and J genes are TRBV4-1 and TRBJ1-1; 8 positions match TRBD1. The CDR3 length is 16 residues. J gave up 1 base and V 1 base, and 5 bases lay outside the gene matches. The germline V gene encodes CDR1 MGHRA and CDR2 YSYEKL. Here the CDR3 reads CASSQVLDRANTEAFF. DNA of the CDR3: TGCGCCAGCAGCCAAGTACTGGACAGGGCGAACACTGAAGCTTTCTTT.

The rearrangement joins TRBV11-2 to TRBJ2-2; possible D gene TRBD1, 5 bases. The CDR3 has 17 amino acids. V gave up 0 bases and J gave up 1 base, with 12 bases separating them. Germline V lookup: CDR1 SGHAT, CDR2 FQNNGV. The DNA of the CDR3 is TGTGCCAGCAGCTTAGATATCCGACAGCGGAACACCGGGGAGCTGTTTTTT. This translates into CASSLDIRQRNTGELFF. Full variable domain (outside the CDR3, taken from reference TRBV11-2 and TRBJ2-2): EAGVAQSPRYKIIEKRQSVAFWCNPISGHATLYWYQQILGQGPKLLIQFQNNGVVDDSQLPKDRFSAERLKGVDSTLKIQPAKLEDSAVYLCASSLDIRQRNTGELFFGEGSRLTVL.

V gene TRBV20-1 combines with J gene TRBJ1-1; TRBD1 is a possible D gene (5 bases). This CDR3 comprises 11 residues. Germline-derived CDR1 and CDR2 are DFQATT and SNEGSKA (reference sequence). V was pared by 3 bases and J by 6 bases, with 8 bases between. The CDR3 DNA reads as TGCAGTGCTAGGCGGGGGGCTGAAGCTTTCTTT. It yields the protein CSARRGAEAFF.

J is TRBJ2-7 and V is TRBV6-1, with TRBD2 matching over 8 bases. CDR1 is MNHNS, CDR2 SASEGT, per germline. Trimming took 6 bases from V and 0 from J; bases not matched to a gene: 13. The CDR3 is 17 amino acids. CDR3 coding DNA: TGTGCCAGCAGCTCGGGACTAGATCTACGAAGCTCCTACGAGCAGTACTTC. It translates to CASSSGLDLRSSYEQYF.

This chain links TRBV24-1 with TRBJ2-5; perhaps D is TRBD1 or TRBD2 (6 bases each). The CDR3 runs to 16 residues. In germline, CDR1 is KGHDR, CDR2 SFDVKD. V was trimmed by 1 base and J by 1 base, leaving 12 bases between them. CDR3 protein: CATSDLSGGLQETQYF. CDR3 sequence (DNA): TGTGCCACCAGTGATTTATCTGGGGGGCTCCAAGAGACCCAGTACTTC.

This sequence joins TRBV6-1 and TRBJ1-5; TRBD1 aligns across 11 bases. The CDR3 is made up of 14 amino acids. The germline gives CDR1 MNHNS, CDR2 SASEGT. J was trimmed by 6 bases and V by 5 bases; bases with no gene match: 3. CDR3 nucleotide sequence: TGTGCCAGCAGTCGGGACAGGGGGACTCAGCCCCAGCATTTT. It yields the protein CASSRDRGTQPQHF.

This clonotype was observed a handful of times. CDR3 region: CASRLGQTNTGELFF. The CDR3, as DNA: TGTGCCAGCAGGTTGGGACAGACGAACACCGGGGAGCTGTTTTTT. The chain has TRBV12-3 or TRBV12-4 and TRBJ2-2, with 7 bases fitting TRBD1. The CDR3 covers 15 residues. The junction had 4 bases not matched to a gene; V was cut back by 6 bases and J by 0 bases.

This clonotype was found a few times. This chain uses TRBV19 with TRBJ1-5; D call uncertain. The CDR3 spans 14 residues. CDR1 is LNHDA and CDR2 is SQIVND in the germline V gene (reference sequence). V was cut by 1 base and J by 0 bases, with 4 bases left in between. The CDR3 reads CASSIGNSNQPQHF. For the CDR3, the DNA is TGTGCCAGTAGTATAGGGAATAGCAATCAGCCCCAGCATTTT.

V and J are TRBV6-1 and TRBJ1-2; D call uncertain. Germline V gene data show CDR1 as MNHNS and CDR2 as SASEGT. The length of the CDR3 is 12 residues. V was pared by 0 bases and J by 8 bases, with 7 bases between. The CDR3 here is CASSEAVTGYTF. The CDR3 region has the DNA TGTGCCAGCAGTGAAGCGGTGACAGGCTACACCTTC.

This clonotype was recorded at least ten times. The J gene is TRBJ2-3, the V gene TRBV5-1; TRBD1 matches at 10 bases. This CDR3 region has 14 residues. With V trimmed by 4 bases and J by 5 bases, 4 bases remained unmatched. Germline CDR1 and CDR2: SGHRS and YFSETQ. The CDR3 loop reads CASSPGQGRDTQYF. The CDR3 bases are TGCGCCAGCAGCCCGGGACAGGGGAGAGATACGCAGTATTTT. Complete variable domain (other parts from reference TRBV5-1 and TRBJ2-3): KAGVTQTPRYLIKTRGQQVTLSCSPISGHRSVSWYQQTPGQGLQFLFEYFSETQRNKGNFPGRFSGRQFSNSRSEMNVSTLELGDSALYLCASSPGQGRDTQYFGPGTRLTVL.

The chain recombines TRBV10-3 with TRBJ2-7; 7 bases are shared with TRBD2. The CDR3 is 13 amino acids. Germline V CDR1 and CDR2: ENHRY, SYGVKD. J was trimmed by 6 bases and V by 2 bases; bases with no gene match: 4. The DNA of the CDR3 is TGTGCCATCAGTGAGACTTGGGGGGGCGAGCAGTACTTC. Protein product: CAISETWGGEQYF.